Listed below are T cell receptor beta chains from one sample, sequenced in a study of OX40 agonist ivuxolimab in advanced cancers. The table came from immunoSEQ multiplex PCR; TCRdb's copy has only in-frame clones and leaves some out. The sample shows 50,000 to 65,000 clones, 87% of them seen only once. The specimen was CD4+ or CD8+ T cells sorted from blood, collected in a trial of the OX40 agonist ivuxolimab. The receptors come from an adult with an advanced solid tumor such as melanoma, head and neck, liver or kidney cancer. The CDR3 runs from the conserved cysteine through the conserved F or W. D genes are given only for firm matches. The size entry is marked missing in some rows and otherwise reads once, few, many or a size class.

CDR3aa: CASSLTGVRTDTQYF
CDR3nt: TGCGCCAGCAGCTTGACGGGAGTGCGCACAGATACGCAGTATTTT
abundance: .
d_gene: .
j_gene: TRBJ2-3
v_gene: TRBV5-1

CDR3aa: CASSQGGRELETQYF
CDR3nt: TGTGCCAGCAGCCAAGGGGGCAGGGAACTAGAGACCCAGTACTTC
abundance: .
d_gene: .
j_gene: TRBJ2-5
v_gene: TRBV14

CDR3aa: CASSRGGEQYF
CDR3nt: TGTGCCAGCAGTAGGGGGGGCGAGCAGTACTTC
abundance: .
d_gene: .
j_gene: TRBJ2-7
v_gene: TRBV28

CDR3aa: CASSLASGRGETQYF
CDR3nt: TGTGCCAGCAGCTTAGCTAGCGGGCGGGGAGAGACCCAGTACTTC
abundance: .
d_gene: TRBD2
j_gene: TRBJ2-5
v_gene: TRBV7-9

CDR3aa: CASSTSGGNIQYF
CDR3nt: TGTGCCAGCAGCACTAGCGGGGGAAACATTCAGTACTTC
abundance: once
d_gene: TRBD2
j_gene: TRBJ2-4
v_gene: TRBV7-3

CDR3aa: CSASGWQETQYF
CDR3nt: TGCAGCGCGTCTGGGTGGCAAGAGACCCAGTACTTC
abundance: .
d_gene: .
j_gene: TRBJ2-5
v_gene: TRBV29-1

CDR3aa: CASSPPETGKTQYF
CDR3nt: TGTGCCAGCTCACCACCGGAAACGGGCAAGACCCAGTACTTC
abundance: once
d_gene: .
j_gene: TRBJ2-5
v_gene: TRBV18

CDR3aa: CASSETGTSGRLNANTGELFF
CDR3nt: TGCGCCAGCAGTGAGACCGGGACTAGCGGGAGGCTAAACGCGAACACCGGGGAGCTGTTTTTT
abundance: .
d_gene: TRBD2
j_gene: TRBJ2-2
v_gene: TRBV10-1

CDR3aa: CASSYTRTSGSTQYF
CDR3nt: TGTGCCAGCAGTTACACACGGACTAGCGGGAGTACGCAGTATTTT
abundance: .
d_gene: TRBD2
j_gene: TRBJ2-3
v_gene: TRBV6-5

CDR3aa: CATSRDLTGRQFF
CDR3nt: TGTGCCACCAGCAGAGATCTTACGGGGCGACAGTTCTTC
abundance: .
d_gene: .
j_gene: TRBJ2-1
v_gene: TRBV15

CDR3aa: CASTLLDEQYF
CDR3nt: TGTGCCAGCACCCTACTGGACGAGCAGTACTTC
abundance: few
d_gene: .
j_gene: TRBJ2-7
v_gene: TRBV7-9

CDR3aa: CASRQGSANYGYTF
CDR3nt: TGCGCCAGCCGACAGGGATCAGCTAACTATGGCTACACCTTC
abundance: .
d_gene: TRBD1
j_gene: TRBJ1-2
v_gene: TRBV5-1

CDR3aa: CASSWNGGNGYTF
CDR3nt: TGTGCCAGCAGTTGGAATGGGGGGAACGGCTACACCTTC
abundance: .
d_gene: .
j_gene: TRBJ1-2
v_gene: TRBV5-4

CDR3aa: CASSPGLAGVVEQYF
CDR3nt: TGCGCCAGCAGCCCGGGACTAGCGGGAGTAGTCGAGCAGTACTTC
abundance: .
d_gene: TRBD2
j_gene: TRBJ2-7
v_gene: TRBV5-1

CDR3aa: CASSLGGQNYEQYF
CDR3nt: TGTGCCAGCAGTTTAGGAGGACAGAATTACGAGCAGTACTTC
abundance: .
d_gene: .
j_gene: TRBJ2-7
v_gene: TRBV27

CDR3aa: CASSLDRAGELFF
CDR3nt: TGTGCCAGCAGTTTGGATAGGGCCGGGGAGCTGTTTTTT
abundance: .
d_gene: .
j_gene: TRBJ2-2
v_gene: TRBV5-4

CDR3aa: CASSLRQGLETQYF
CDR3nt: TGTGCCAGCAGCTTGCGACAGGGGTTAGAGACCCAGTACTTC
abundance: once
d_gene: TRBD1
j_gene: TRBJ2-5
v_gene: TRBV5-4

CDR3aa: CASSLGAIVVDEQFF
CDR3nt: TGTGCCAGCAGCTTGGGTGCGATAGTGGTCGATGAGCAGTTCTTC
abundance: .
d_gene: .
j_gene: TRBJ2-1
v_gene: TRBV5-6

CDR3aa: CASSSGSPGNEQFF
CDR3nt: TGTGCCAGCAGTTCGGGCTCCCCAGGCAATGAGCAGTTCTTC
abundance: .
d_gene: .
j_gene: TRBJ2-1
v_gene: TRBV2

CDR3aa: CASSEANYGYTF
CDR3nt: TGTGCCAGCAGTGAAGCGAACTATGGCTACACCTTC
abundance: .
d_gene: .
j_gene: TRBJ1-2
v_gene: TRBV2

CDR3aa: CASSNIAPTDTQYF
CDR3nt: TGTGCCAGTAGTAATATCGCGCCTACAGATACGCAGTATTTT
abundance: few
d_gene: .
j_gene: TRBJ2-3
v_gene: TRBV19

CDR3aa: CASSPGGRSNEKLFF
CDR3nt: TGTGCCAGCTCACCGGGAGGGAGGTCTAATGAAAAACTGTTTTTT
abundance: .
d_gene: .
j_gene: TRBJ1-4
v_gene: TRBV18

CDR3aa: CASSVVDTIYF
CDR3nt: TGTGCCAGCTCGGTAGTGGACACCATATATTTT
abundance: few
d_gene: .
j_gene: TRBJ1-3
v_gene: TRBV6-6

CDR3aa: CASSDQATNEKLFF
CDR3nt: TGTGCCAGTTCGGACCAGGCAACTAATGAAAAACTGTTTTTT
abundance: .
d_gene: .
j_gene: TRBJ1-4
v_gene: TRBV19

CDR3aa: CASSKDGQTSYEQYF
CDR3nt: TGTGCCAGCAGCAAAGACGGACAGACATCCTACGAGCAGTACTTC
abundance: .
d_gene: .
j_gene: TRBJ2-7
v_gene: TRBV13

CDR3aa: CASVRGRLPNTEAFF
CDR3nt: TGTGCCAGCGTACGAGGGCGATTACCTAACACTGAAGCTTTCTTT
abundance: once
d_gene: .
j_gene: TRBJ1-1
v_gene: TRBV5-6